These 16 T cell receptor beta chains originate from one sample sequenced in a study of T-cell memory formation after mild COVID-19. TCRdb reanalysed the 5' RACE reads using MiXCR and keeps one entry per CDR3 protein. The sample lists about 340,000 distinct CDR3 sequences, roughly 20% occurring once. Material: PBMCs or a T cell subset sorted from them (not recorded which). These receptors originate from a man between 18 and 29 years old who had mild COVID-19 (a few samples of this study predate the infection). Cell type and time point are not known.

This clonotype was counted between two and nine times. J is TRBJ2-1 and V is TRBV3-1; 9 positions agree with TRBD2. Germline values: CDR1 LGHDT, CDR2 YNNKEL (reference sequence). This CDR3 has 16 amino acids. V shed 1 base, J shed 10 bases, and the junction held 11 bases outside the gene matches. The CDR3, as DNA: TGTGCCAGCAGCCAAGGGAAATACGTAGCGGGGGCCGAGCAGTTCTTC. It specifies CASSQGKYVAGAEQFF.

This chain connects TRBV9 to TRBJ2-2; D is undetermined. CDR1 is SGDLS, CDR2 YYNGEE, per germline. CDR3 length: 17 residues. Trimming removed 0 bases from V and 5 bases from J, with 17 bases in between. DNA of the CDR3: TGTGCCAGCAGCGTAGCTCCGCTCGGTGACCCTACCGGGGAGCTGTTTTTT. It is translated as CASSVAPLGDPTGELFF.

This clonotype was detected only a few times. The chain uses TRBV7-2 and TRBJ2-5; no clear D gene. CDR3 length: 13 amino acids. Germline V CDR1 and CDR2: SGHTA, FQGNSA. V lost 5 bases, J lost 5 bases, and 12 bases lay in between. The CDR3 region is CASSGRLSETQYF. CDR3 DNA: TGTGCCAGCAGCGGGCGGCTTTCTGAGACCCAGTACTTC.

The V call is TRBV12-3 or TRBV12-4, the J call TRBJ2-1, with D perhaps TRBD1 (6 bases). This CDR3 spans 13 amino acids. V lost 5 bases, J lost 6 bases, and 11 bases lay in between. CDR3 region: CASSPSRGNEQFF. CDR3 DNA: TGTGCCAGCAGTCCCTCCAGGGGCAATGAGCAGTTCTTC.

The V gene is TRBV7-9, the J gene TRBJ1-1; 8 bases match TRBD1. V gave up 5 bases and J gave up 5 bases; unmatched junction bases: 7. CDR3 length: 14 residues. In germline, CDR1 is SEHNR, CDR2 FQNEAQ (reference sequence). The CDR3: CASSTRGLRTEAFF. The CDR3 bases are TGTGCCAGCAGCACCAGGGGGCTACGTACTGAAGCTTTCTTT.

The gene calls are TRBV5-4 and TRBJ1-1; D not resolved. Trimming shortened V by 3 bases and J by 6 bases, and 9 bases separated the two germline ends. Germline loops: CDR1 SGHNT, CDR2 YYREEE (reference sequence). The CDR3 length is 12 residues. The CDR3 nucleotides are TGTGCCAGCAGCTATCCGAGGGCTGAAGCTTTCTTT. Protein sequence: CASSYPRAEAFF.

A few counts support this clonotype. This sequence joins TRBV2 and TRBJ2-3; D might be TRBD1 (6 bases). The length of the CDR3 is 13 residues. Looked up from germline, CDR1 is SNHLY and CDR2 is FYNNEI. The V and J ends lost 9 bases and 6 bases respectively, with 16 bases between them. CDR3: CASGGARGDTQYF. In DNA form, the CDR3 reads TGTGCCAGTGGCGGTGCAAGGGGGGATACGCAGTATTTT.

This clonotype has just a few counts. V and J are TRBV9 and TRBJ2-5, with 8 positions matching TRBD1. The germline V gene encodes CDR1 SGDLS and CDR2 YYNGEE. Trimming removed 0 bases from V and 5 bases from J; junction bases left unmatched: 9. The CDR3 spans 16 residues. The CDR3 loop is CASSVVGQGAGETQYF. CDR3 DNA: TGTGCCAGCAGCGTAGTCGGCCAGGGGGCAGGGGAGACCCAGTACTTC.

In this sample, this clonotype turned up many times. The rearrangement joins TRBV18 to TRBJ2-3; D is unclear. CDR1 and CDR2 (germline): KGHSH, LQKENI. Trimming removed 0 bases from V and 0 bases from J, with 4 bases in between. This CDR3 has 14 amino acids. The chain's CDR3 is CASSPPASTDTQYF. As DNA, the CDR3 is TGTGCCAGCTCACCACCCGCTAGCACAGATACGCAGTATTTT.

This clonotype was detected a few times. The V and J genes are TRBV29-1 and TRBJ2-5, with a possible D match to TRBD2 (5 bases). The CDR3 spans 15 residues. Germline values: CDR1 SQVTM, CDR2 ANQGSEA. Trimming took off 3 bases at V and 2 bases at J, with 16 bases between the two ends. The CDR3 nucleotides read TGCAGCGTTGATCGGTTAGAGGGCCGGCAAGAGACCCAGTACTTC. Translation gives CSVDRLEGRQETQYF.

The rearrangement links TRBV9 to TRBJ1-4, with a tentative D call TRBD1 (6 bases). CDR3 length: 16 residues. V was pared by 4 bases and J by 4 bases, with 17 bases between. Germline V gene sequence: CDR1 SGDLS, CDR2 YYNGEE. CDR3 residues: CASSLRGGAGNEKLFF. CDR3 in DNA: TGTGCCAGCAGCCTCCGTGGGGGGGCGGGTAATGAAAAACTGTTTTTT.

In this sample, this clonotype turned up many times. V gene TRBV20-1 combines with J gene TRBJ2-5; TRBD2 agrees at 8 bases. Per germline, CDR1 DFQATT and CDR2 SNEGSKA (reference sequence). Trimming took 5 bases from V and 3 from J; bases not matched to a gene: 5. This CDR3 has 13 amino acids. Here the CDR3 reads CSAPRGAEETQYF. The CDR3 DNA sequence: TGCAGTGCTCCGCGGGGGGCTGAAGAGACCCAGTACTTC.

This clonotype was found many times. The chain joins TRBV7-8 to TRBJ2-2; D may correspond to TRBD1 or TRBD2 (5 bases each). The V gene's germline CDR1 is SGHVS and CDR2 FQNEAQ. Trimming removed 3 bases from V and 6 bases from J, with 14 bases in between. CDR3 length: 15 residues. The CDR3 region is CASSFQGVSAGELFF. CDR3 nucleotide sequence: TGTGCCAGCAGCTTTCAGGGAGTGTCGGCCGGGGAGCTGTTTTTT.

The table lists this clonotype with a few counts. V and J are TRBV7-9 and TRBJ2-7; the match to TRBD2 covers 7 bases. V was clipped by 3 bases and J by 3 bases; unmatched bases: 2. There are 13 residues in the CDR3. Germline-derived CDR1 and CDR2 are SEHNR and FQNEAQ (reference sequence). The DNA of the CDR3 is TGTGCCAGCAGCTTTGGGACTAACTACGAGCAGTACTTC. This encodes CASSFGTNYEQYF.

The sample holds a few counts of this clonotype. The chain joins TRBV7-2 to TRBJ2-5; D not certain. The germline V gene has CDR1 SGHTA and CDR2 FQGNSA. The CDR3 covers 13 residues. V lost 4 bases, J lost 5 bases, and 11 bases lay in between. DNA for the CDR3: TGTGCCAGCAGCTCACAACTATTTGAGACCCAGTACTTC. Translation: CASSSQLFETQYF.

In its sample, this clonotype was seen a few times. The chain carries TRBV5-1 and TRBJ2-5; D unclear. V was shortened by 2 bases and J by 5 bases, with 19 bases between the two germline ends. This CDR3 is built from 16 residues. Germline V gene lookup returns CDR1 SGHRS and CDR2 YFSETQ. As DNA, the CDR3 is TGCGCCAGCAGCTTATCTCCACCCCCAAGGCGGGAGACCCAGTACTTC. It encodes CASSLSPPPRRETQYF.